Sequencing of this T cell receptor (beta chain) was carried out in a study of beta chain features in type 1 diabetes. Whole-study findings and limits: Shorter TCRB CDR3s, moderately but significantly so, marked every one of the four CD4+ subsets in Type 1 diabetes patients.

Expressed TCRB transcripts were sequenced, since all the RNA that had been isolated was reverse transcribed. Sequencing was performed with immunoSEQ multiplex PCR; in TCRdb, only in-frame clones are kept and a portion is missing. In the table there are 20,000 to 25,000 clones, more than 45% of which are singletons. Germline assignment: CDR1 ENHRY and CDR2 SYGVKD. The trim removed 9 bases at V and 12 bases at J, leaving 14 bases unmatched. This CDR3 contains 14 residues. This clone was seen only a few times. Its target is unknown. The chain joins TRBV10-3 to TRBJ2-1, with 10 bases that match TRBD1. Sequences were obtained from stem cell memory CD4+ T cells from blood. The TCR comes from a man aged 18 to 30 with type 1 diabetes. For the CDR3, the DNA is TGTGCCATTTTTGGACAGGGGGACCCCCGGGGGCAGTTCTTC. Protein product: CAIFGQGDPRGQFF.